These T cell receptor beta chains were read from a single sample in a study of Ad26.COV2.S vaccination and SARS-CoV-2 variants. Here immunoSEQ multiplex PCR was the method, and the copy in TCRdb shows in-frame clones only, minus some. The repertoire consists of about 400,000 clones, with 70% to 90% occurring once and the leading ten covering around 3.4%. The input for sequencing was peripheral blood, taken in a trial of Ad26.COV2.S vaccine versus placebo. The receptors originated from a person between 18 and 60 years old who received the Ad26.COV2.S COVID-19 vaccine or a placebo. Each CDR3 is given with its conserved first and last residue. The D gene is left open where the match is weak.

v_gene	d_gene	j_gene	CDR3aa
TRBV5-1	.	TRBJ2-2	CASSFYLDTGELFF
TRBV3-1/TRBV3-2	.	TRBJ1-2	CASSMENYGYTF
TRBV7-2	.	TRBJ1-3	CASSMGRTLFGNTIYF
TRBV11-3	TRBD2	TRBJ2-5	CASSLGTSGGTETQYF
TRBV30	.	TRBJ1-3	CAWSVLTMSGNTIYF
TRBV5-1	TRBD1	TRBJ1-2	CASSLDRGDGYTF
TRBV5-4	TRBD1	TRBJ2-3	CASSLRSGQGTDTQYF
TRBV7-2	TRBD1	TRBJ1-2	CASSHDRAGYGYTF
TRBV4-1	TRBD1	TRBJ1-5	CASSSGTGVSSNQPQHF
TRBV4-1	.	TRBJ2-2	CASSQMGGNTGELFF
TRBV5-6	.	TRBJ2-7	CASSLAGIGSEQYF
TRBV4-1	.	TRBJ2-2	CASSQVVGELFF
TRBV18	.	TRBJ2-1	CASSPFSPNNEQFF
TRBV11-2	.	TRBJ1-2	CASSLVVGSYGYTF
TRBV20-1	.	TRBJ1-5	CSASEGRLARQPQHF
TRBV29-1	.	TRBJ1-1	CSVGHMNTEAFF
TRBV6-1	TRBD1	TRBJ1-5	CASSEGQDNQPQHF
TRBV2	.	TRBJ2-6	CASSKDHLSGANVLTF
TRBV15	.	TRBJ2-7	CATSNPIRGAPSSYEQYF
TRBV5-4	.	TRBJ1-4	CASSLGVSKDASNEKLFF